The rows below give T cell receptor beta chains drawn from one sample of a study of T cell responses to AZD1222 COVID-19 vaccine. Using immunoSEQ multiplex PCR, the repertoire was profiled, and TCRdb retains in-frame clones only, with some absent. The data hold around 110,000 clones, with approximately 90% observed a single time. The specimen comprised peripheral blood, sampled 28 days after the second AZD1222 dose. These receptors came from an adult who received the AZD1222 COVID-19 vaccine. The CDR3 runs from the conserved cysteine through the conserved F or W. A D gene is named only where the DNA matches it firmly.

-,TRBJ2-7,TRBV5-5,TGTGCCAGCAGCTTGCTACAGTACGAGCAGTACTTC,CASSLLQYEQYF
TRBD1,TRBJ2-7,TRBV30,TGTGCCTGGAGTGCCGGGACAGGGGCCAACGAGCAGTACTTC,CAWSAGTGANEQYF
TRBD1,TRBJ1-5,TRBV19,TGTGCCAGTAGTGCTCGACAGGGTGTGTGGGCCCAGCATTTT,CASSARQGVWAQHF
-,TRBJ1-4,TRBV27,TGTGCCAGCAGTTTACTCCGGGGGAGGGAAAAACTGTTTTTT,CASSLLRGREKLFF
-,TRBJ1-4,TRBV6-5,TGTGCCAGCAGAATCCGGGGCCATAATGAAAAACTGTTTTTT,CASRIRGHNEKLFF
-,TRBJ2-5,TRBV4-3,TGCGCCAGCAGCCAAGCAGGGGAGGAGACCCAGTACTTC,CASSQAGEETQYF
-,TRBJ1-1,TRBV3-1/TRBV3-2,TGTGCCAGCAGAGGACGGTCGAACACTGAAGCTTTCTTT,CASRGRSNTEAFF
TRBD2,TRBJ2-1,TRBV5-4,TGTGCCAGCAGCTTGGCGCTAGCGGGGGCAGGCGAGCAGTTCTTC,CASSLALAGAGEQFF
TRBD2,TRBJ2-3,TRBV9,TGTGCCAGCAGCGTCGCCGGGACTAGGGCAGATACGCAGTATTTT,CASSVAGTRADTQYF
-,TRBJ2-2,TRBV10-3,TGTGCCATCAGTGCAGGGTTGAACACCGGGGAGCTGTTTTTT,CAISAGLNTGELFF